Below are 10 T cell receptor beta chains sequenced from a single sample in a study of blood T cells in healthy people across ages. For the second PCR, which ran for 7 to 11 cycles, a sample-barcoded 5' primer and a J-beta primer mix were used. One entry per CDR3 protein, called by TCRdb with MiXCR from the 5' RACE reads. The sample includes approximately 730,000 distinct CDR3 sequences, approximately 55% of them seen just once. Sequencing was performed on blood. All receptors derive from an elderly man in good health.

This clonotype was observed a handful of times. This sequence joins TRBV5-1 and TRBJ2-3; 16 bases line up with TRBD2. Germline CDR1 and CDR2: SGHRS and YFSETQ. The CDR3 extends over 19 amino acids. With V trimmed by 4 bases and J by 0 bases, 8 bases remained unmatched. The CDR3 reads CASSAGLAGGPGSTDTQYF. The CDR3 nucleotides read TGCGCCAGCAGCGCGGGACTAGCGGGAGGGCCGGGAAGCACAGATACGCAGTATTTT.

This clonotype has just a few counts. The J gene is TRBJ2-3, the V gene TRBV20-1; 7 bases align to TRBD2. J gave up 14 bases and V 3 bases, and 14 bases lay outside the gene matches. Germline V CDR1 and CDR2: DFQATT, SNEGSKA (reference sequence). This CDR3 contains 13 residues. The CDR3 here is CSASGREHRDAYF. The CDR3 nucleotides read TGCAGTGCTAGTGGGCGGGAGCACAGAGACGCGTATTTT.

This chain joins TRBV5-4 and TRBJ2-1; TRBD2 is a possible D gene (6 bases). Germline-derived CDR1 and CDR2 are SGHNT and YYREEE (reference sequence). CDR3 length: 12 amino acids. Trimming left V 7 bases short and J 6 bases short, with 11 bases between. The DNA of the CDR3 is TGTGCCAGCCGGGGCGGGACCAATGAGCAGTTCTTC. The encoded protein is CASRGGTNEQFF.

The chain recombines TRBV27 with TRBJ2-3, with a possible D match to TRBD2 (5 bases). Per the germline V gene, CDR1 is MNHEY and CDR2 is SMNVEV (reference sequence). This CDR3 contains 12 residues. The germline V and J ends were trimmed by 6 bases and 10 bases, with 14 bases remaining between them. The CDR3 DNA reads TGTGCCAGCAGCCATCCCTCCGGGGCGCAGTATTTT. Encoded protein: CASSHPSGAQYF.

V and J are TRBV7-2 and TRBJ1-1, with 8 bases identical to TRBD1. This CDR3 region has 14 residues. CDR1 SGHTA and CDR2 FQGNSA come from the germline V gene. Trimming at V came to 5 bases and at J to 3 bases, leaving 5 bases not matched to a gene. The CDR3 loop is CASSLDRADTEAFF. As DNA, the CDR3 is TGTGCCAGCAGCCTGGACAGGGCCGACACTGAAGCTTTCTTT.

The table lists this clonotype with a few counts. The rearrangement links TRBV7-2 to TRBJ2-1; 7 nucleotides agree with TRBD2. With 1 base clipped from V and 0 bases from J, the junction kept 6 bases outside the gene matches. The length of the CDR3 is 17 residues. Germline V gene sequence: CDR1 SGHTA, CDR2 FQGNSA. Here the CDR3 reads CASSLVVGGLSYNEQFF. The DNA for the CDR3 is TGTGCCAGCAGCTTAGTGGTGGGAGGGCTCTCCTACAATGAGCAGTTCTTC.

V usage is TRBV7-8 and J usage is TRBJ1-5, with D unclear. The CDR3 length is 21 residues. Germline lookup yields CDR1 SGHVS and CDR2 FQNEAQ. V was shortened by 0 bases and J by 0 bases, with 24 bases between the two germline ends. This chain's CDR3 is CASSLARHVLTTTDSNQPQHF. In nucleotides, the CDR3 is TGTGCCAGCAGCTTAGCGCGTCATGTATTAACGACAACCGATAGCAATCAGCCCCAGCATTTT.

The rearrangement links TRBV20-1 to TRBJ2-7; no clear D gene. The end of the DNA aligns better with TRBJ2-5, so the J call may be wrong. In germline, CDR1 is DFQATT, CDR2 SNEGSKA (reference sequence). The CDR3 consists of 10 residues. CDR3 amino acids: CSARFETQYF. In DNA, the CDR3 is TGCAGTGCTCGCTTTGAGACCCAGTACTTC.

In this sample, this clonotype turned up a few times. The CDR3 DNA follows: TGTGCCAGCAGCCGGGGACAGCCGAATCGGGACACCTTC. Translation: CASSRGQPNRDTF. The J gene is TRBJ1-2, the V gene TRBV7-2, with 7 bases matching TRBD1. The CDR3 consists of 13 residues. V dropped 5 bases and J dropped 12; count of bases not matched to a gene: 12. Germline V gene sequence: CDR1 SGHTA, CDR2 FQGNSA.

The gene calls are TRBV12-3 or TRBV12-4 and TRBJ2-7; perhaps TRBD1 as D (6 bases). The CDR3 is 14 amino acids. Trimming pared 6 bases from V and 5 bases from J, leaving 17 bases between. The CDR3 sequence is CASSSTDRFHEQYF. The CDR3, as DNA: TGTGCCAGCAGCTCGACCGACAGGTTCCACGAGCAGTACTTC.